The rows below give T cell receptor beta chains drawn from one sample of a study of Graves' ophthalmopathy and Graves' hyperthyroidism. TCRdb re-derived calls from the multiplex PCR reads in MiXCR, one entry per CDR3 protein. The table lists 400,000 or so distinct CDR3 sequences, roughly 17% of them singletons. Sequenced: peripheral blood. All receptors come from an adult woman with stable Graves' hyperthyroidism. The CDR3 runs from the conserved cysteine through the conserved F or W. D genes are given only for firm matches. Some rows mark clone size as missing; the rest say once, few, many or name a class of expanded clone.

cdr3_length j_call v_call d_call clone_size cdr3_nt cdr3_aa
18 TRBJ2-5 TRBV7-3 TRBD2 few TGTGCCAGCAGCTTAATTCGGCTAGCGGAGATCCTCCAAGAGACCCAGTACTTC CASSLIRLAEILQETQYF
18 TRBJ2-5 TRBV4-3 TRBD2 many TGCGCCAGCAGCCAAGAACTAGCGGGAGGGCCCAGGGGAGAGACCCAGTACTTC CASSQELAGGPRGETQYF
16 TRBJ2-6 TRBV15 NA many TGTGCCACCAGCAGAGAGCGGGCGTCGGGGGCCAACGTCCTGACTTTC CATSRERASGANVLTF
14 TRBJ1-5 TRBV7-8 NA many TGTGCCAGCAGCCCCCCGGGCCGATATCAGCCCCAGCATTTT CASSPPGRYQPQHF
13 TRBJ2-5 TRBV5-6 NA NA TGTGCCAGCAGCTCCCAGGGGTCAGAGACCCAGTACTTC CASSSQGSETQYF
14 TRBJ1-3 TRBV11-2 NA many TGTGCCAGCAGCTTTGTAGGGGCTGGAAACACCATATATTTT CASSFVGAGNTIYF
13 TRBJ2-2 TRBV28 NA many TGTGCCAGCAGTACCCACCAGGACGGGGAGCTGTTTTTT CASSTHQDGELFF
12 TRBJ2-7 TRBV20-1 TRBD2 many TGCAGTGTAAGCGGGAGAGGGTACGAGCAGTACTTC CSVSGRGYEQYF
15 TRBJ2-5 TRBV7-8 TRBD1 many TGTGCCAGCAGCTACGGGACAGGGGGCGAAAAGACCCAGTACTTC CASSYGTGGEKTQYF
12 TRBJ1-1 TRBV6-5 NA many TGTGCCAGCAGTTACACGGTTAGGGAAGCTTTCTTT CASSYTVREAFF
13 TRBJ2-5 TRBV6-1 TRBD1 many TGTGCCAGCAGTGACAGGGGGCTGGAGACCCAGTACTTC CASSDRGLETQYF
15 TRBJ1-1 TRBV4-2 NA many TGTGCCAGCAGTCTAAGCGGACAGACGGGCACTGAAGCTTTCTTT CASSLSGQTGTEAFF
14 TRBJ1-2 TRBV10-3 TRBD1 many TGTGCCATCAATCCCGGGACAGGAAAGAATGGCTACACCTTC CAINPGTGKNGYTF
14 TRBJ2-7 TRBV6-2/TRBV6-3 TRBD2 NA TGTGCCAGCAGTTACTCGAGCGGGGGGAGCGAGCAGTACTTC CASSYSSGGSEQYF
17 TRBJ2-5 TRBV19 NA many TGTGCCAGTAGTATGTCGGTTGGGATCGGCCGGCAAGAGACCCAGTACTTC CASSMSVGIGRQETQYF
15 TRBJ1-5 TRBV3-1 NA NA TGTGCCAGCAGCCAAGATCTGGGGCAGAATCAGCCCCAGCATTTT CASSQDLGQNQPQHF
14 TRBJ2-7 TRBV20-1 NA many TGCAGTGCTACAAGCCGAGGCTTCGGTGACGAGCAGTACTTC CSATSRGFGDEQYF
13 TRBJ2-5 TRBV30 NA many TGTGCCTGGAGTGGGGACTCCCAAGAGACCCAGTACTTC CAWSGDSQETQYF
13 TRBJ1-5 TRBV2 NA many TGTGCCAGCAGCCGAGGACCGGAGGAGCCCCAGCATTTT CASSRGPEEPQHF
15 TRBJ2-5 TRBV20-1 TRBD1 many TGCAGTGCTAGGGGACAGGGCCATTCAGAGGAGACCCAGTACTTC CSARGQGHSEETQYF
14 TRBJ1-2 TRBV6-1 NA NA TGTGCCAGCACCGAATTTAGGGGGGGTGATGGCTACACCTTC CASTEFRGGDGYTF
10 TRBJ2-7 TRBV6-2/TRBV6-3 NA many TGTGTTTCGGGCGGCTACGAGCAGTACTTC CVSGGYEQYF
15 TRBJ1-3 TRBV28 NA many TGTGCCAGCAGTCCAGGGACGAGCTCTGGAAACACCATATATTTT CASSPGTSSGNTIYF
15 TRBJ1-1 TRBV13 TRBD1 few TGTGCCAGCAGCTTATGGGGACAGGGGTGGGCTGAAGCTTTCTTT CASSLWGQGWAEAFF
15 TRBJ2-7 TRBV11-2 TRBD2 many TGTGCCAGCAGCTTACTCATAGCGGGGGACTACGAGCAGTACTTC CASSLLIAGDYEQYF
16 TRBJ2-7 TRBV6-2/TRBV6-3 NA many TGTGCCAGCAGTTTGCAACCCGGGACTTCTTCCTACGAGCAGTACTTC CASSLQPGTSSYEQYF
16 TRBJ2-7 TRBV18 NA NA TGTGCCAGCTCACCTCTAGCGGACAGGGAATCCTACGAGCAGTACTTC CASSPLADRESYEQYF